The rows below give T cell receptor beta chains drawn from one sample of a study of post-analysis software for immune sequencing data. A single record per CDR3 protein comes from TCRdb applying MiXCR to the PCR reads. This sample has roughly 650,000 distinct CDR3 sequences, with more than 50% found just once. What was sequenced was blood. The receptor source for this set is a girl aged 2-10 years with multiple sclerosis. CDR3s include the opening cysteine and the closing phenylalanine or tryptophan. Each record gives: clone size, V gene, CDR3 length, J gene, D gene, CDR3 protein, CDR3 DNA. D genes are given only for firm matches. Not all rows give a size; the values are once, few, many and, for expanded clones, a class.

>NA|TRBV6-1|14|TRBJ1-2|NA
CASSERPRDYGYTF
TGTGCCAGCAGTGAACGGCCCAGGGACTATGGCTACACCTTC
>few|TRBV20-1|14|TRBJ2-3|NA
CSASRRLGTDTQYF
TGCAGTGCTAGCCGGAGGTTGGGCACAGATACGCAGTATTTT
>NA|TRBV20-1|16|TRBJ2-3|TRBD2
CSASLAGGRGSDTQYF
TGCAGCGCGTCACTAGCGGGAGGCCGGGGGTCAGATACGCAGTATTTT
>NA|TRBV6-5|14|TRBJ2-3|TRBD1
CASSRDRPPDTQYF
TGTGCCAGTTCCCGGGACAGGCCGCCGGATACGCAGTATTTT
>few|TRBV7-7|13|TRBJ2-7|NA
CASSLAPSEEQYF
TGTGCTAGCAGCTTAGCCCCGTCTGAGGAGCAGTACTTC
>few|TRBV20-1|16|TRBJ2-5|TRBD2
CSARGLSGRPQETQYF
TGCAGTGCTAGAGGCCTCTCCGGGAGGCCTCAAGAGACCCAGTACTTC
>NA|TRBV15|15|TRBJ2-1|NA
CATSRGGTAYNEQFF
TGTGCCACCAGCAGAGGAGGGACTGCGTACAATGAGCAGTTCTTC
>few|TRBV12-3/TRBV12-4|15|TRBJ1-1|TRBD1
CASSSRDRGNTEAFF
TGTGCCAGCAGTTCCAGGGACAGGGGGAACACTGAAGCTTTCTTT
>NA|TRBV4-3|16|TRBJ1-2|NA
CASSPQSGQDNYGYTF
TGCGCCAGCAGCCCCCAGTCGGGCCAGGATAACTATGGCTACACCTTC
>few|TRBV20-1|14|TRBJ2-7|NA
CSARPRRQTYEQYF
TGCAGTGCTAGACCCCGACGACAGACCTACGAGCAGTACTTC
>NA|TRBV3-1|14|TRBJ2-7|NA
CASSQGTPNYEQYF
TGTGCCAGCAGCCAAGGGACACCGAACTACGAGCAGTACTTC